This T cell receptor (beta chain) was retrieved from a study of blood T cell repertoires in COVID-19. Clones were read by immunoSEQ multiplex PCR, and TCRdb kept only the in-frame ones, dropping some. The sample shows hundreds of thousands of clones, 88% of them seen only once. This clone was seen only a few times. The CDR3 is made up of 17 amino acids. CDR1 is SGHRS, CDR2 YFSETQ, per germline. V trimming: 2 bases; J trimming: 5 bases; junction bases outside the gene matches: 15. The V gene is TRBV5-1, the J gene TRBJ1-1; 7 bases map to TRBD1. What was sequenced was peripheral blood. This receptor was obtained from a woman aged 25 to 39 with COVID-19, enrolled during active disease. CDR3 in amino acids: CASSLAGPGGFYTEAFF. The CDR3 region has the DNA TGCGCCAGCAGCTTAGCCGGGCCAGGGGGATTTTATACTGAAGCTTTCTTT.